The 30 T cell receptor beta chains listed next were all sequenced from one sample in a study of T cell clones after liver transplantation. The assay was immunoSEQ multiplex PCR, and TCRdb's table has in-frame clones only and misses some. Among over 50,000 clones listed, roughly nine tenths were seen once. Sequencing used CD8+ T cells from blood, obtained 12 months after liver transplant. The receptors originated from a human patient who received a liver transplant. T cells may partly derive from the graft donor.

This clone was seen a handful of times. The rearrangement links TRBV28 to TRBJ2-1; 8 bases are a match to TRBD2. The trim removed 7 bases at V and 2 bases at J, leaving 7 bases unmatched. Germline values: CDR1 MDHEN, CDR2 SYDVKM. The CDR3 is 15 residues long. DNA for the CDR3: TGTGCCAGCACCGGTGGACTAGCCACCTACAATGAGCAGTTCTTC. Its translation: CASTGGLATYNEQFF.

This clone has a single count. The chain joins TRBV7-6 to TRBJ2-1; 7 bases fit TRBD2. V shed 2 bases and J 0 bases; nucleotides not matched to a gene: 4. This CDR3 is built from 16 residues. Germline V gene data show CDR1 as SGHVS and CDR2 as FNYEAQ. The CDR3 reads CASSLLAAGSYNEQFF. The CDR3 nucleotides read TGTGCCAGCAGCTTACTAGCGGCAGGCTCCTACAATGAGCAGTTCTTC.

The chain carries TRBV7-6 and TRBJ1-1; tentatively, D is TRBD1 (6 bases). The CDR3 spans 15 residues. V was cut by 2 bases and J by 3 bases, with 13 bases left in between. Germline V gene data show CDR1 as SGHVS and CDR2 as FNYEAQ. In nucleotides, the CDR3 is TGTGCCAGCAGCTTAAAAGAGGCAGGGGACACTGAAGCTTTCTTT. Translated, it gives CASSLKEAGDTEAFF. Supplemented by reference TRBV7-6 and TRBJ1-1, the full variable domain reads GAGVSQSPRYKVTKRGQDVALRCDPISGHVSLYWYRQALGQGPEFLTYFNYEAQQDKSGLPNDRFSAERPEGSISTLTIQRTEQRDSAMYRCASSLKEAGDTEAFFGQGTRLTVV.

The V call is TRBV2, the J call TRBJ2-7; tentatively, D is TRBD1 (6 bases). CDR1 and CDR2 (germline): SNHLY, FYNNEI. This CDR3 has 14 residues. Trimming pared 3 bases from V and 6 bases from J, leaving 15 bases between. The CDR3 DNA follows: TGTGCCAGCAGTGATCCCACAGGGCTGTCCGAGCAGTACTTC. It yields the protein CASSDPTGLSEQYF.

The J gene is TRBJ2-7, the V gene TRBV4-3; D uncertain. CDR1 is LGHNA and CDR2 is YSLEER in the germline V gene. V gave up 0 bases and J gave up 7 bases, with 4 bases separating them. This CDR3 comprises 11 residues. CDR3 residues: CASSQDREQYF. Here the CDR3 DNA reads TGCGCCAGCAGCCAAGATCGGGAGCAGTACTTC.

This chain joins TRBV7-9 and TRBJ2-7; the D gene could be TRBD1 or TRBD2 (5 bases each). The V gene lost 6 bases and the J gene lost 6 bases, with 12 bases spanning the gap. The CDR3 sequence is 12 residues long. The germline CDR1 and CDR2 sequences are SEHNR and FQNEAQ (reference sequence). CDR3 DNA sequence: TGTGCCAGCAGTAGGGACGGAGCCGAGCAGTACTTC. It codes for CASSRDGAEQYF.

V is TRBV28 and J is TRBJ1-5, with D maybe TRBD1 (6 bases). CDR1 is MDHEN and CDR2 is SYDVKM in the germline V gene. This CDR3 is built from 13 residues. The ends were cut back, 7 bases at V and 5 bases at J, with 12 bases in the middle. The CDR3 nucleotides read TGTGCCAGCACCCCAGGGGTGGATCAGCCCCAGCATTTT. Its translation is CASTPGVDQPQHF.

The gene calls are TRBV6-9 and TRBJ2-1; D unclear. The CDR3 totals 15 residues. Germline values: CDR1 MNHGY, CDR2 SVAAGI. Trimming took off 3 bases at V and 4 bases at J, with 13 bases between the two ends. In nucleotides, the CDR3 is TGTGCCAGCAGTTACGAAGGGTCAGCATACAATGAGCAGTTCTTC. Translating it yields CASSYEGSAYNEQFF.

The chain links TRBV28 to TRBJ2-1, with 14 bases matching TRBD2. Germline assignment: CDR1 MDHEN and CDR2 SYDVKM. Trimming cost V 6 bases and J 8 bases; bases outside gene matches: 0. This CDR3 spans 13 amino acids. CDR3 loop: CASRGLAGDEQFF. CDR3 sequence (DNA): TGTGCCAGCAGGGGACTAGCGGGAGATGAGCAGTTCTTC.

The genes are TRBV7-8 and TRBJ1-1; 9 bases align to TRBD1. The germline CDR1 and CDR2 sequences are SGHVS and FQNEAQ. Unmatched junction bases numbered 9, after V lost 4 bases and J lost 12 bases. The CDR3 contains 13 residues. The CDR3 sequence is CASSSTGGGRTFF. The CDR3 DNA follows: TGTGCCAGCAGCTCAACAGGGGGCGGGAGAACTTTCTTT.

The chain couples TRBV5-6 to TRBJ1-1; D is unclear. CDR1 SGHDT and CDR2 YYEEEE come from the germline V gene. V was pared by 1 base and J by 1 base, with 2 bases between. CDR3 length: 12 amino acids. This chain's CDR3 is CASSLTNTEAFF. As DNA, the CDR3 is TGTGCCAGCAGCTTGACGAACACTGAAGCTTTCTTT.

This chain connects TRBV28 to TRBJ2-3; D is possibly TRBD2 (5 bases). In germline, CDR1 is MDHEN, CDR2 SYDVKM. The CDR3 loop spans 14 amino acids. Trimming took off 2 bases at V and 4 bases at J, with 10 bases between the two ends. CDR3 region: CASSLMLAPDTQYF. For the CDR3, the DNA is TGTGCCAGCAGTTTAATGCTAGCCCCAGATACGCAGTATTTT.

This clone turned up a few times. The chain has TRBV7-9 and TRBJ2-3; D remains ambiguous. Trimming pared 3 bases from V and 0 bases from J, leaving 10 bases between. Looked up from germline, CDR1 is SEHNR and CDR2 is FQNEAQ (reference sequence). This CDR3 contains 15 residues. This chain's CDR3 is CASSLLESSTDTQYF. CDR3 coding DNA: TGTGCCAGCAGCTTGTTGGAGTCTAGCACAGATACGCAGTATTTT.

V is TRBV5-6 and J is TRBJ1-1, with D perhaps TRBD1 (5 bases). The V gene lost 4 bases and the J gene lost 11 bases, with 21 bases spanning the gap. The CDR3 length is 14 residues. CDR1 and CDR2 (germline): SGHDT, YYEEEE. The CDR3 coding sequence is TGTGCCAGCAGCCCTGGATGGGGCGGGTTCGGGGCTTTCTTT. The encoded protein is CASSPGWGGFGAFF.

DNA for the CDR3: TGTGCCAGCAGGAGTGGACAGCGGGAAAACATTCAGTACTTC. Translating gives CASRSGQRENIQYF. J is TRBJ2-4 and V is TRBV5-4; D tentatively reads TRBD1 or TRBD2 (6 bases each). The CDR3 contains 14 residues. CDR1 is SGHNT and CDR2 is YYREEE in the germline V gene (reference sequence). Deletions cut 5 bases from V and 5 bases from J, with 14 bases between.

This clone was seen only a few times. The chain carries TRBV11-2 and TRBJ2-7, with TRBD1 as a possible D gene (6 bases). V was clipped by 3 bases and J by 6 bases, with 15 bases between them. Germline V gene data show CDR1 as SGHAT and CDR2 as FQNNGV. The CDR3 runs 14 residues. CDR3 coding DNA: TGTGCCAGCAGCTTCACAGGGACCCTCGGCGAGCAGTACTTC. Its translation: CASSFTGTLGEQYF.

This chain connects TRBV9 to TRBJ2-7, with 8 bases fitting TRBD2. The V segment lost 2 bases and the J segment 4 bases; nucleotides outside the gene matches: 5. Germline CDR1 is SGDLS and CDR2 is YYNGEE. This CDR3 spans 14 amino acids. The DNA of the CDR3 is TGTGCCAGCAGCGTGGGGACTAGTGGATACGAGCAGTACTTC. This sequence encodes CASSVGTSGYEQYF.

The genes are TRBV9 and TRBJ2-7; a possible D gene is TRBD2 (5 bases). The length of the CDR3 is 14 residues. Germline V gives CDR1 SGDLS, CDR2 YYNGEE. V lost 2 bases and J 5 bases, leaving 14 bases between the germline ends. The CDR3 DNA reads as TGTGCCAGCAGCGTGGGAGTTTCGAGCCACGAGCAGTACTTC. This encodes CASSVGVSSHEQYF.

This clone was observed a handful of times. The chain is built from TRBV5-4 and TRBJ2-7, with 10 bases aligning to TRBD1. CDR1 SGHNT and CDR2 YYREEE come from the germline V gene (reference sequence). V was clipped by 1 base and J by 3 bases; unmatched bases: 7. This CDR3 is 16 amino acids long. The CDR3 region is CASSLIPGTGDYEQYF. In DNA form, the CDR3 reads TGTGCCAGCAGCTTGATCCCCGGGACAGGGGACTACGAGCAGTACTTC.

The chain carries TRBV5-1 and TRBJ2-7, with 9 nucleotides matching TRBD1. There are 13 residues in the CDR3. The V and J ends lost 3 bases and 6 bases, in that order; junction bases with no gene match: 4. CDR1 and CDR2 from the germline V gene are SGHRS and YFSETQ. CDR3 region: CASSWDRVSEQYF. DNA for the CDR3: TGCGCCAGCAGCTGGGACAGGGTGAGCGAGCAGTACTTC. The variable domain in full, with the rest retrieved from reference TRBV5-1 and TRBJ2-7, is KAGVTQTPRYLIKTRGQQVTLSCSPISGHRSVSWYQQTPGQGLQFLFEYFSETQRNKGNFPGRFSGRQFSNSRSEMNVSTLELGDSALYLCASSWDRVSEQYFGPGTRLTVT.

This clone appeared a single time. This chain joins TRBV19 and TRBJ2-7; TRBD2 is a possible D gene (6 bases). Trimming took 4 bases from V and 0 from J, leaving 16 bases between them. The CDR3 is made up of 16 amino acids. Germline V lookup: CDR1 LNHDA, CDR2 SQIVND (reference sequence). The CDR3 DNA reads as TGTGCCAGTAGTACTAGAGGGGACTTGACCTCCTACGAGCAGTACTTC. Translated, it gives CASSTRGDLTSYEQYF. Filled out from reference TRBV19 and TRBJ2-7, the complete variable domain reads DGGITQSPKYLFRKEGQNVTLSCEQNLNHDAMYWYRQDPGQGLRLIYYSQIVNDFQKGDIAEGYSVSREKKESFPLTVTSAQKNPTAFYLCASSTRGDLTSYEQYFGPGTRLTVT.

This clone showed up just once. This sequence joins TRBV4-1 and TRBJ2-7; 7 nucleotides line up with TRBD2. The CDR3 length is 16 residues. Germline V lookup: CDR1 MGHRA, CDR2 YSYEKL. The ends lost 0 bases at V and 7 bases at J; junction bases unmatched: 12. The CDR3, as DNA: TGCGCCAGCAGCCAAGAGTCAGGCGGGGGACTACGAGAGCAGTACTTC. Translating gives CASSQESGGGLREQYF.

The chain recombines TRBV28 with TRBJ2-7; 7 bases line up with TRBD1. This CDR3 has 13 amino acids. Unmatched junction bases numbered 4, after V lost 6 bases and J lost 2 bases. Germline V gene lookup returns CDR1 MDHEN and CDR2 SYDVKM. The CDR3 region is CASRTGLTYEQYF. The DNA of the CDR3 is TGTGCCAGCAGGACAGGGTTAACCTACGAGCAGTACTTC.

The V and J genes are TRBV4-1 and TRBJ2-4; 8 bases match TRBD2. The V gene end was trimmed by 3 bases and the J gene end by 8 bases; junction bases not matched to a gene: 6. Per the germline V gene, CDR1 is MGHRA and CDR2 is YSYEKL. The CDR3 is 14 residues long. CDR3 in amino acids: CASSHLGLEYIQYF. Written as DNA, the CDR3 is TGCGCCAGCAGCCACCTGGGACTAGAATACATTCAGTACTTC.

The CDR3 spells CASNQDFTEAFF. The CDR3 region has the DNA TGTGCCAGCAACCAGGATTTCACTGAAGCTTTCTTT. The chain links TRBV28 to TRBJ1-1; D is unresolved. CDR3 size: 12 residues. Germline loops: CDR1 MDHEN, CDR2 SYDVKM. Trimming shortened V by 7 bases and J by 4 bases, and 10 bases separated the two germline ends.

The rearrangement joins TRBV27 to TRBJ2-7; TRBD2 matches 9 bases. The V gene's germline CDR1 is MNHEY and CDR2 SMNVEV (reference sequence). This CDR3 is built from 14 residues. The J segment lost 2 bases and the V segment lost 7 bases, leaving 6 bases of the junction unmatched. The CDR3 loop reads CASNPSGATYEQYF. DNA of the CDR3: TGTGCCAGCAACCCTAGCGGGGCCACCTACGAGCAGTACTTC.

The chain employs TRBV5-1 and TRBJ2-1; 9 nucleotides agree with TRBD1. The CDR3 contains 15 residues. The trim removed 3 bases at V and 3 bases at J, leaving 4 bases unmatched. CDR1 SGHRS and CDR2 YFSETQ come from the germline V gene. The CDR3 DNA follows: TGCGCCAGCAGCTGGGACAGGGTCCACTACAATGAGCAGTTCTTC. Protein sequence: CASSWDRVHYNEQFF.

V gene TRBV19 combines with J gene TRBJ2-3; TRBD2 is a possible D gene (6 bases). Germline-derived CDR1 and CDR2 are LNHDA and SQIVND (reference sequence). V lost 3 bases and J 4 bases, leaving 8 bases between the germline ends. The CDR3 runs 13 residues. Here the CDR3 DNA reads TGTGCCAGTAGTATGGGCGGGGCAGATACGCAGTATTTT. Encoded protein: CASSMGGADTQYF.

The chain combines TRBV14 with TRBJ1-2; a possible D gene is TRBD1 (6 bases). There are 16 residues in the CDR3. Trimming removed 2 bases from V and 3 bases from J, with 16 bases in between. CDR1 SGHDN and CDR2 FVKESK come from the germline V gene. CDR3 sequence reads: CASSQRSGQRDYGYTF. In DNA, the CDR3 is TGTGCCAGCAGCCAACGGTCCGGACAGCGAGACTATGGCTACACCTTC.

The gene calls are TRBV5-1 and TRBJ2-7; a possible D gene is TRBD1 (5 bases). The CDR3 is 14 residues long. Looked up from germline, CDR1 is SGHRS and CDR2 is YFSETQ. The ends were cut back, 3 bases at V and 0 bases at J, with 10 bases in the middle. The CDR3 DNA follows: TGCGCCAGCAGCTGGGGCCCTGACTCCTACGAGCAGTACTTC. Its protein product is CASSWGPDSYEQYF.